This passage covers 31 T cell receptor beta chains from one sample sequenced in a study of T cells after yellow fever vaccination. TCRdb ran MiXCR on the 5' RACE reads and lists one entry per CDR3 protein. Of 500,000 to 650,000 distinct CDR3 sequences detected, 12% appear once; the ten largest clones hold 15%. Sequenced here: PBMCs, sampled on the day of the yellow fever booster vaccination. Every receptor here comes from a man younger than 40 who received the YFV17D yellow fever vaccine.

This clonotype has a handful of counts. The rearrangement joins TRBV7-2 to TRBJ2-6; D might be TRBD1 (5 bases). V dropped 5 bases and J dropped 1 base, with 9 bases sitting between them. Germline V gene data show CDR1 as SGHTA and CDR2 as FQGNSA. The CDR3 is 15 residues long. Here the CDR3 reads CASSQKGSGANVLTF. The CDR3 bases are TGTGCCAGCAGCCAGAAGGGGTCTGGGGCCAACGTCCTGACTTTC.

The rearrangement links TRBV10-2 to TRBJ1-2; the D gene is possibly TRBD1 (6 bases). This CDR3 is 15 amino acids long. Trimming left V 2 bases short and J 5 bases short, with 15 bases between. In germline, CDR1 is WSHSY, CDR2 SAAADI. CDR3 in DNA: TGCGCCAGCAGTGAGCTAAGGACAGCTAGGTATGGCTACACCTTC. The encoded protein is CASSELRTARYGYTF.

In the case of this clonotype: A read error may produce the germline difference seen at one junction end. The chain recombines TRBV28 with TRBJ2-7, with D maybe TRBD2 (6 bases). CDR3 length: 11 amino acids. Germline CDR1 is MDHEN and CDR2 is SYDVKM. The CDR3 region has the DNA TGTGCCAGCAGCCAAAATCGGGAGCCGTACTTC. Its protein product is CASSQNREPYF. The full variable domain, in which reference TRBV28 and TRBJ2-7 provide the parts outside the CDR3, is DVKVTQSSRYLVKRTGEKVFLECVQDMDHENMFWYRQDPGLGLRLIYFSYDVKMKEKGDIPEGYSVSREKKERFSLILESASTNQTSMYLCASSQNREPYFGPGTRLTVT.

The chain employs TRBV6-5 and TRBJ2-5, with D possibly being TRBD2 (5 bases). Trimming pared 1 base from V and 1 base from J, leaving 13 bases between. Germline CDR1 is MNHEY and CDR2 is SVGAGI. The CDR3 spans 16 residues. The CDR3 reads CASSYYLSAGQETQYF. In DNA form, the CDR3 reads TGTGCCAGCAGTTACTATTTGTCGGCGGGCCAAGAGACCCAGTACTTC.

This clonotype has more than one count but fewer than ten. V usage is TRBV7-7 and J usage is TRBJ2-5; no firm D call. CDR1 SSHAT and CDR2 FNYEAQ come from the germline V gene (reference sequence). The CDR3 covers 13 residues. Trimming shortened V by 5 bases and J by 5 bases, and 12 bases separated the two germline ends. The CDR3 DNA follows: TGTGCCAGCAGCACCGCTAAGGTGGAGACCCAGTACTTC. Encoded protein: CASSTAKVETQYF.

The CDR3 coding sequence is TGCGCCAGCAGCTTACCCCCAGGGGGAACTAATGAAAAACTGTTTTTT. This sequence encodes CASSLPPGGTNEKLFF. V usage is TRBV4-1 and J usage is TRBJ1-4, with TRBD1 identical over 7 bases. The CDR3 totals 16 residues. The junction had 7 bases not matched to a gene; V was cut back by 5 bases and J by 1 base. Germline CDR1 MGHRA, CDR2 YSYEKL.

This sequence joins TRBV20-1 and TRBJ2-3; D uncertain. The germline V and J ends were trimmed by 4 bases and 0 bases, with 8 bases remaining between them. CDR1 is DFQATT, CDR2 SNEGSKA, per germline (reference sequence). This CDR3 is built from 13 residues. Here the CDR3 reads CSAKVGSTDTQYF. Here the CDR3 DNA reads TGCAGTGCTAAAGTCGGCAGCACAGATACGCAGTATTTT.

This clonotype has ten or more counts. V usage is TRBV15 and J usage is TRBJ2-1; TRBD2 matches at 7 bases. V trimming: 6 bases; J trimming: 7 bases; junction bases outside the gene matches: 12. CDR3 size: 15 residues. Looked up from germline, CDR1 is LNHNV and CDR2 is YYDKDF (reference sequence). The CDR3 reads CATSRRDYPINEQFF. The CDR3 nucleotides read TGTGCCACCAGTCGCCGGGACTACCCGATAAATGAGCAGTTCTTC.

The CDR3 nucleotides read TGTGCCAGTAGTATCAGACAGGACTACGAGCAGTACTTC. Translation: CASSIRQDYEQYF. The gene calls are TRBV19 and TRBJ2-7; D might be TRBD1 (6 bases). CDR1 is LNHDA and CDR2 is SQIVND in the germline V gene (reference sequence). The CDR3 has 13 amino acids. Trimming took 3 bases from V and 3 from J, leaving 9 bases between them.

The table lists this clonotype with a few counts. This CDR3 is CASSFRDTGETQYF. CDR3 nucleotide sequence: TGTGCCAGCAGCTTCCGGGACACCGGAGAGACCCAGTACTTC. The chain carries TRBV7-2 and TRBJ2-5, with D tentatively TRBD1 (6 bases). This CDR3 region has 14 residues. The V end was cut by 3 bases, the J end by 4 bases, with 12 bases between. Germline V gives CDR1 SGHTA, CDR2 FQGNSA.

This clonotype has a handful of counts. The chain is built from TRBV12-3 or TRBV12-4 and TRBJ1-6; 8 nucleotides agree with TRBD1. This CDR3 has 14 residues. J lost 7 bases, V lost 6 bases, and 5 bases had no gene match. This CDR3 is CASRQGQGNSPLHF. In nucleotides, the CDR3 is TGTGCCAGCAGACAAGGACAGGGAAATTCACCCCTCCACTTT.

V and J are TRBV5-1 and TRBJ2-1, with 7 bases identical to TRBD2. The ends lost 3 bases at V and 4 bases at J; junction bases unmatched: 7. The CDR3 has 15 residues. Germline V gene sequence: CDR1 SGHRS, CDR2 YFSETQ. In DNA, the CDR3 is TGCGCCAGCAGCTATACCGGGACTAATTACAATGAGCAGTTCTTC. It codes for CASSYTGTNYNEQFF.

This clonotype has more than one count but fewer than ten. J is TRBJ2-7 and V is TRBV12-3 or TRBV12-4, with TRBD2 matching over 7 bases. The ends lost 3 bases at V and 5 bases at J; junction bases unmatched: 7. The CDR3 extends over 14 amino acids. CDR3 DNA sequence: TGTGCCAGCAGTTTGGGCGGGAGTAGCGACGAGCAGTACTTC. Amino acid sequence: CASSLGGSSDEQYF.

This sequence joins TRBV5-1 and TRBJ1-2; weak D call: TRBD1 (6 bases). The CDR3 has 15 residues. The germline V gene encodes CDR1 SGHRS and CDR2 YFSETQ. Trimming took off 4 bases at V and 7 bases at J, with 20 bases between the two ends. CDR3 DNA sequence: TGCGCCAGCAGCGCCCGGGACAACGTCCCTACTGGCTACACCTTC. Its protein is CASSARDNVPTGYTF.

The chain joins TRBV7-2 to TRBJ1-2, with D perhaps TRBD1 (5 bases). Germline V lookup: CDR1 SGHTA, CDR2 FQGNSA. V lost 3 bases, J lost 3 bases, and 8 bases lay in between. This CDR3 contains 13 residues. The CDR3 DNA reads TGTGCCAGCAGCTTCGGGGCCCACTATGGCTACACCTTC. This sequence encodes CASSFGAHYGYTF.

The rearrangement joins TRBV5-4 to TRBJ2-4; TRBD1 aligns across 7 bases. The CDR3 is made up of 15 amino acids. V dropped 2 bases and J dropped 4; count of bases not matched to a gene: 6. Germline CDR1 SGHNT, CDR2 YYREEE (reference sequence). The CDR3 DNA sequence: TGTGCCAGCAGCTTACTAGGGGGCCCGAAAAACATTCAGTACTTC. It is translated as CASSLLGGPKNIQYF.

This clonotype has more than one count but fewer than ten. Its ends do not fully match the called genes, so a read error is possible. The rearrangement links TRBV4-1 to TRBJ2-3; TRBD1 is a possible D gene (6 bases). The CDR3 is 13 amino acids. CDR1 and CDR2 (germline): MGHRA, YSYEKL. The CDR3 bases are TGCGCCAGCAGCCAATCCGGTAGGGGGAGCGAACATTTT. Translated, it gives CASSQSGRGSEHF.

This clonotype was counted a few times. This chain joins TRBV20-1 and TRBJ2-1; D unresolved. Germline V gives CDR1 DFQATT, CDR2 SNEGSKA (reference sequence). The CDR3 length is 13 residues. The V and J ends lost 4 bases and 3 bases respectively, with 10 bases between them. The CDR3 sequence is CSATIGNYNEQFF. The CDR3 coding sequence is TGCAGTGCTACAATAGGGAACTACAATGAGCAGTTCTTC.

This clonotype was seen a handful of times. The chain uses TRBV20-1 and TRBJ2-1; D is possibly TRBD2 (6 bases). This CDR3 spans 14 amino acids. Trimming stripped 6 bases from V and 10 bases from J, with 22 bases between. The germline gives CDR1 DFQATT, CDR2 SNEGSKA (reference sequence). This CDR3 reads CSANGVAGGLEQFF. For the CDR3, the DNA is TGCAGTGCGAATGGGGTAGCCGGGGGATTAGAGCAGTTCTTC.

This clonotype occurred many times. The J gene is TRBJ2-5, the V gene TRBV11-2; possible D gene TRBD2, 5 bases. The CDR3 spans 18 residues. CDR1 SGHAT and CDR2 FQNNGV come from the germline V gene. The V end was cut by 4 bases, the J end by 0 bases, with 21 bases between. CDR3 protein: CASSSPTVGLLYQETQYF. The CDR3 nucleotides read TGTGCCAGCAGCTCGCCTACCGTCGGACTTCTGTACCAAGAGACCCAGTACTTC.

This chain links TRBV29-1 with TRBJ2-7; D is possibly TRBD2 (6 bases). The CDR3 consists of 14 residues. Trimming removed 3 bases from V and 0 bases from J, with 12 bases in between. The V gene's germline CDR1 is SQVTM and CDR2 ANQGSEA. CDR3 region: CSVDSTGSSYEQYF. The CDR3 DNA follows: TGCAGCGTTGATTCGACCGGGAGCTCCTACGAGCAGTACTTC.

The V and J genes are TRBV20-1 and TRBJ2-3; 11 nucleotides agree with TRBD2. CDR1 and CDR2 (germline): DFQATT, SNEGSKA (reference sequence). V lost 3 bases, J lost 6 bases, and 14 bases stayed unmatched. The CDR3 extends over 17 amino acids. The CDR3 coding sequence is TGCAGTGCTAGTTTTTATCCCTCTAGCGGGAGGTTCGATACGCAGTATTTT. Its protein is CSASFYPSSGRFDTQYF.

The sample holds a few counts of this clonotype. Here the CDR3 DNA reads TGTGCCAGCAGCATACAGGGGGGATACACTGAAGCTTTCTTT. Its protein product is CASSIQGGYTEAFF. The rearrangement uses TRBV5-5 and TRBJ1-1, with TRBD1 matching over 8 bases. This CDR3 has 14 residues. Germline values: CDR1 SGHKS, CDR2 YYEKEE (reference sequence). The J segment lost 3 bases and the V segment lost 4 bases, leaving 5 bases of the junction unmatched.

This clonotype appeared many times. The chain joins TRBV6-5 to TRBJ2-2; D possibly corresponds to TRBD2 (5 bases). From germline, CDR1 is MNHEY and CDR2 SVGAGI. CDR3 size: 17 residues. V lost 2 bases and J 1 base, leaving 14 bases between the germline ends. The DNA for the CDR3 is TGTGCCAGCAGTTACCGGGTGCTCAGCGGGAACACCGGGGAGCTGTTTTTT. It is translated as CASSYRVLSGNTGELFF.

The CDR3 is CASSLKRERTNEQFF. DNA for the CDR3: TGTGCCAGCAGCTTGAAGCGGGAGCGGACCAATGAGCAGTTCTTC. The V gene is TRBV5-4, the J gene TRBJ2-1; 8 nucleotides align to TRBD2. This CDR3 comprises 15 residues. Unmatched junction bases numbered 6, after V lost 1 base and J lost 6 bases. Germline CDR1 SGHNT, CDR2 YYREEE (reference sequence).

The chain uses TRBV28 and TRBJ1-5; D remains ambiguous. Germline CDR1 reads MDHEN; CDR2 reads SYDVKM. V lost 1 base to trimming and J lost 7 bases, with 11 bases between them. This CDR3 is 14 amino acids long. As DNA, the CDR3 is TGTGCCAGCAGTTTATTCGGTTTGGAGCAGCCCCAGCATTTT. It encodes CASSLFGLEQPQHF.

The CDR3 sequence: CASSYSGVGTGELFF. As DNA, the CDR3 is TGTGCCAGCAGTTACTCTGGAGTTGGCACCGGGGAGCTGTTTTTT. This chain connects TRBV6-5 to TRBJ2-2, with D uncertain. V lost 0 bases, J lost 4 bases, and 9 bases lay in between. The CDR3 is 15 residues long. CDR1 and CDR2 (germline): MNHEY, SVGAGI.

This clonotype has more than one count but fewer than ten. The V call is TRBV5-6, the J call TRBJ1-3; D is undetermined. The CDR3 is 17 residues long. Trimming took 1 base from V and 0 from J, leaving 14 bases between them. Germline CDR1 reads SGHDT; CDR2 reads YYEEEE. CDR3 bases: TGTGCCAGCAGCTTGCCTAGCGGACCTTCCTCTGGAAACACCATATATTTT. Amino acids: CASSLPSGPSSGNTIYF.

The chain has TRBV20-1 and TRBJ2-3; D possibly matches TRBD1 or TRBD2 (5 bases each). V dropped 5 bases and J dropped 6 bases, with 9 bases sitting between them. The CDR3 is made up of 11 amino acids. Germline CDR1 is DFQATT and CDR2 is SNEGSKA (reference sequence). As DNA, the CDR3 is TGCAGTGCTTCGGGACGTGATACGCAGTATTTT. The encoded protein is CSASGRDTQYF.

The chain recombines TRBV10-3 with TRBJ2-1; 11 bases fit TRBD2. This CDR3 has 15 residues. V was pared by 7 bases and J by 8 bases, with 10 bases of the junction left unmatched. Germline-derived CDR1 and CDR2 are ENHRY and SYGVKD. The CDR3 loop is CAIKSLAGEWYEQFF. CDR3 coding DNA: TGTGCCATCAAGTCACTAGCGGGAGAATGGTATGAGCAGTTCTTC.

This clonotype showed up just a few times. The V and J genes are TRBV29-1 and TRBJ1-1; TRBD1 matches 8 bases. Germline V CDR1 and CDR2: SQVTM, ANQGSEA. The CDR3 length is 12 residues. The ends lost 7 bases at V and 4 bases at J; junction bases unmatched: 5. The CDR3 DNA reads as TGCAGCGGGGGAGGACAGGGCACTGAAGCTTTCTTT. Encoded protein: CSGGGQGTEAFF.